The entry below gives a single T cell receptor (beta chain) sequence along with its context. The antigen is unknown. Original data processing: ImmunoSEQ junction-only sequences lacked quality scores, so their filtering differed. TCRdb keeps only in-frame clones here, not all; method: immunoSEQ multiplex PCR. The DNA was the basis for D and trimming; V, J and clone size are from that table. The table includes approximately 1.9 million clones, about 94% detected once. This sample is part of a study of shared clonotypes between healthy human individuals. For the study at large: Per donor, CD8 memory used one plate, CD8 naive used two, CD4 memory used three and CD4 naive used three. Broader study findings: Measured sharing among donors was expected to vary with sequencing depth. Naive CD4 clonotypes were shared across a few donors at about 5%.

Only CD45RO-negative cells positively selected for CCR7 counted as naive CD8 cells, so terminally differentiated effector memory CD45RA+ cells were excluded. Germline CDR1 reads SEHNR; CDR2 reads FQNEAQ (reference sequence). The CDR3 length is 14 residues. V gave up 6 bases and J gave up 4 bases; unmatched junction bases: 6. This TCR came from a man aged 18 to 29 in good health. Some clones in this sample may be carry-over from other donors' samples. Input material: naive CD8+ T cells from PBMCs. The genes are TRBV7-9 and TRBJ2-3; 8 bases map to TRBD2. CDR3 region: CASRSGSPPDTQYF. The CDR3 nucleotides are TGTGCCAGCAGGAGCGGGAGTCCCCCAGATACGCAGTATTTT.